This T cell receptor beta chain originates from a study of response to subunit inactivated influenza vaccine. Study findings and constraints: The authors proposed limited new T cell recruitment per seasonal influenza vaccination.

This clonotype was detected a few times. The target antigen is unknown. MiXCR was run by TCRdb on the RT-PCR reads, yielding one entry per CDR3 protein. The sample records 490,000 or so distinct CDR3 sequences, 7.5% to 8.5% being singletons. The CDR3 runs to 15 residues. V lost 1 base and J lost 5; bases outside the gene matches: 8. The germline gives CDR1 DFQATT, CDR2 SNEGSKA (reference sequence). The receptor comes from a man aged 50 to 75 who received an inactivated influenza vaccine. The genes are TRBV20-1 and TRBJ1-5; 7 positions agree with TRBD1. Sequencing was performed on PBMCs from blood, taken around 2 years after vaccination. This CDR3 reads CSARAGRGLYQPQHF. CDR3 sequence (DNA): TGCAGTGCTAGAGCGGGCAGGGGGTTGTATCAGCCCCAGCATTTT.